Sequencing of this T cell receptor beta chain was carried out in a study of shared clonotypes between healthy human individuals. This clone has just one count. Germline V CDR1 and CDR2: SGHTA, FQGNSA. The CDR3 runs 16 residues. V dropped 0 bases and J dropped 2 bases, with 10 bases sitting between them. Sequencing was performed with immunoSEQ multiplex PCR; in TCRdb, only in-frame clones are kept and a portion is missing. The repertoire consists of more than 2,000,000 clones, with over 85% occurring once and the leading ten covering over 0.12%. Sequenced input: naive CD4+ T cells sorted from blood. This sample's subset: CD45RA+ positively selected. The receptor was isolated from a man between 18 and 29 years old in good health. The chain employs TRBV7-2 and TRBJ2-2; D may be TRBD1 (5 bases). The CDR3 sequence is CASSLAGARNTGELFF. The CDR3 nucleotides read TGTGCCAGCAGCTTAGCAGGGGCACGAAACACCGGGGAGCTGTTTTTT.